This T cell receptor beta chain was identified during a study of T cells after yellow fever vaccination. Study findings and constraints: A faster peak, day 5 versus 15, was reached by the weaker secondary response. Subsequent booster samples again held most clones from primary vaccination (96% CD4, 85% to 90% CD8).

TCRdb re-analysed the 5' RACE reads in MiXCR, keeping a single row per CDR3 protein. In the table there are approximately 580,000 distinct CDR3 sequences, less than 20% of which are singletons. Comments on this clonotype: The antigen remains unidentified.

Here the sequenced sample was PBMCs, taken about 5 days after the first yellow fever vaccination. The TCR sequence derives from a man younger than 35 who received the YFV17D yellow fever vaccine.

Written as DNA, the CDR3 is TGTGCCAGCAGCTTGGACGGGGGGTCGAACACCGGGGAGCTGTTTTTT. This gives the protein CASSLDGGSNTGELFF. The chain carries TRBV5-6 and TRBJ2-2; 7 bases align to TRBD2. Germline values: CDR1 SGHDT, CDR2 YYEEEE. V gave up 0 bases and J gave up 0 bases; unmatched junction bases: 2. The CDR3 has 16 amino acids. The full variable domain, its missing parts supplied by reference TRBV5-6 and TRBJ2-2, is DAGVTQSPTHLIKTRGQQVTLRCSPKSGHDTVSWYQQALGQGPQFIFQYYEEEERQRGNFPDRFSGHQFPNYSSELNVNALLLGDSALYLCASSLDGGSNTGELFFGEGSRLTVL.